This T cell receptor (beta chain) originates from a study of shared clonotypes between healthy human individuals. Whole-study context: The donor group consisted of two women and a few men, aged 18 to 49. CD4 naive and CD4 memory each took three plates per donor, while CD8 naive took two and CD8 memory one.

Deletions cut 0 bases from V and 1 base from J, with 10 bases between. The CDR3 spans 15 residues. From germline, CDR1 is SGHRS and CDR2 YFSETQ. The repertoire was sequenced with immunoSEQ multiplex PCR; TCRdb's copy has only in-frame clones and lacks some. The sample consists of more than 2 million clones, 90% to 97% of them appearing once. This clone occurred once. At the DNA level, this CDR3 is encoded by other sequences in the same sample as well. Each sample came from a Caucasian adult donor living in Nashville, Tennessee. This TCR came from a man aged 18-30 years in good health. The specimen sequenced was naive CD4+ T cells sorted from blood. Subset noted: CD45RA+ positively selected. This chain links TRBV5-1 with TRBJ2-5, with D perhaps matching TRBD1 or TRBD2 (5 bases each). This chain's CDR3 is CASSLVAGTQETQYF. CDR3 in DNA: TGCGCCAGCAGCTTGGTCGCCGGGACCCAAGAGACCCAGTACTTC.